This T cell receptor (beta chain) was documented in a study of regulatory T cells in long-lasting Graves disease. Study-wide background: The antithyroid drugs taken by newly diagnosed Graves' patients had been used for under 3 months.

The time point is: newly diagnosed GD, antithyroid drugs for less than 3 months. Following extraction of RNA from PBMCs, that RNA was used to make the TCR library. V shed 5 bases and J 7 bases; nucleotides not matched to a gene: 11. The CDR3 contains 16 residues. Germline V gene data show CDR1 as MDHEN and CDR2 as SYDVKM. This clonotype has ten or more counts. Arm-PCR of CDR3 regions and iRepertoire HTBI primers were the basis on which TCR beta libraries were built. TCRdb reanalysed the multiplex PCR reads using MiXCR and keeps one entry per CDR3 protein. The sample includes 600,000 to 650,000 distinct CDR3 sequences, approximately 15% of them seen just once. These data also formed part of another study, on T cells in Graves' hyperthyroidism and ophthalmopathy.

The sample consisted of peripheral blood mononuclear cells (PBMCs), taken at new diagnosis, from a patient treated with antithyroid drugs. This TCR derives from a woman in her twenties or thirties with Graves disease. This chain links TRBV28 with TRBJ1-6, with 7 bases fitting TRBD1. This CDR3 reads CASSHKPGQPNSPLHF. The CDR3 DNA is TGTGCCAGCAGTCACAAGCCGGGACAGCCAAATTCACCCCTCCACTTT.